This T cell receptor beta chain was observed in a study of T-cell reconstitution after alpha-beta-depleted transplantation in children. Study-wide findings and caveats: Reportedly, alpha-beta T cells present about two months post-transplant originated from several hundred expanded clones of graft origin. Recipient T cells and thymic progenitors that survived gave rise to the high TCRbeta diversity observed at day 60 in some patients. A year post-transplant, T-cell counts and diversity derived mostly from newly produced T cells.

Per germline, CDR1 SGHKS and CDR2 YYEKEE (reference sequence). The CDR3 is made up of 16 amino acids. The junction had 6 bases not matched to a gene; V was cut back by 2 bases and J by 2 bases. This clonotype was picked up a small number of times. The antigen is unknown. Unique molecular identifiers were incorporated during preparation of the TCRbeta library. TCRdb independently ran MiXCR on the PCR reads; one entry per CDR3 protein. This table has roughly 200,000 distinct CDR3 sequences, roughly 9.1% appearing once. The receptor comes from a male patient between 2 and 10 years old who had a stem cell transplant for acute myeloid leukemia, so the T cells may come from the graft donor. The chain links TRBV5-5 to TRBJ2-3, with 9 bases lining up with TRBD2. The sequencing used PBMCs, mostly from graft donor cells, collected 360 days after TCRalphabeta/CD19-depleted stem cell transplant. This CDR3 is CASSLETSGYTDTQYF. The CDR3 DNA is TGTGCCAGCAGCTTAGAGACTAGCGGTTACACAGATACGCAGTATTTT. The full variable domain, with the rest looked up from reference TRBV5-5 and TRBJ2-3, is DAGVTQSPTHLIKTRGQQVTLRCSPISGHKSVSWYQQVLGQGPQFIFQYYEKEERGRGNFPDRFSARQFPNYSSELNVNALLLGDSALYLCASSLETSGYTDTQYFGPGTRLTVL.